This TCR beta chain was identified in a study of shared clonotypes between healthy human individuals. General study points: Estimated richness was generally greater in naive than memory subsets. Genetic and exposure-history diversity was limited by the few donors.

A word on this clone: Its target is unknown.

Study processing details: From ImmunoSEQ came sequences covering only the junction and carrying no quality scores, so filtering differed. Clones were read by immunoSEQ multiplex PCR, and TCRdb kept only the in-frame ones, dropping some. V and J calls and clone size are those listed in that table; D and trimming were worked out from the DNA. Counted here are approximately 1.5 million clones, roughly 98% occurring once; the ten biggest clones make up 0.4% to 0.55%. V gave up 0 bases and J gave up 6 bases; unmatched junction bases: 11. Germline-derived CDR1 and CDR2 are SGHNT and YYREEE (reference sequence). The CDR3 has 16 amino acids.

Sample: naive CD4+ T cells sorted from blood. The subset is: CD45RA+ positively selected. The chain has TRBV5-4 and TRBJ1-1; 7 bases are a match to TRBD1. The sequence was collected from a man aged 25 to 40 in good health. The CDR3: CASSLEGGHVVPEAFF. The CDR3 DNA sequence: TGTGCCAGCAGCTTGGAAGGGGGCCACGTGGTCCCTGAAGCTTTCTTT.